The 24 T cell receptor beta chains reported below all come from one sample, sequenced in a study of blood T cell repertoires in COVID-19. TCRdb's copy holds only in-frame clones and misses some; the assay was immunoSEQ multiplex PCR. The data show a few hundred thousand clones, with roughly 88% seen just once and about 2.3% held by the top ten. The sequenced sample consisted of PBMCs or T cells enriched from blood (not recorded which). The source is a woman aged 35 to 49 with acute COVID-19.

This chain connects TRBV2 to TRBJ2-1; 7 nucleotides agree with TRBD2. V trimming: 3 bases; J trimming: 7 bases; junction bases outside the gene matches: 12. Germline V gene lookup returns CDR1 SNHLY and CDR2 FYNNEI. The CDR3 sequence is 16 residues long. CDR3 sequence: CASSDGLAAVPNEQFF. The CDR3, as DNA: TGTGCCAGCAGTGACGGGCTAGCGGCAGTACCAAATGAGCAGTTCTTC.

The rearrangement uses TRBV4-2 and TRBJ1-6; TRBD1 agrees at 8 bases. Germline trimming cut 0 bases from V and 7 bases from J; bases unmatched to any gene: 8. Germline V gene lookup returns CDR1 LGHNA and CDR2 YNFKEQ. CDR3 size: 17 residues. The CDR3 sequence: CASSQDVNRGSNSPLHF. CDR3 in DNA: TGTGCCAGCAGCCAAGACGTGAACAGGGGGAGCAATTCACCCCTCCACTTT.

This sequence joins TRBV9 and TRBJ2-3; 10 bases agree with TRBD2. Germline lookup yields CDR1 SGDLS and CDR2 YYNGEE. J gave up 2 bases and V 0 bases, and 12 bases lay outside the gene matches. This CDR3 region has 19 residues. The DNA for the CDR3 is TGTGCCAGCAGCGTAGCTACAGGACGGACTAGCGGATCCACAGATACGCAGTATTTT. Translating gives CASSVATGRTSGSTDTQYF.

This chain links TRBV5-1 with TRBJ2-7; 15 bases are shared with TRBD2. After removal of 4 bases from V and 5 bases from J, the junction contained 10 bases not matched to a gene. CDR3 length: 17 residues. From germline, CDR1 is SGHRS and CDR2 YFSETQ. CDR3 in DNA: TGCGCCAGCAGCCGCGGACTAGCGGGAGGGCCAGTTGACGAGCAGTACGTC. Protein product: CASSRGLAGGPVDEQYV.

The chain has TRBV19 and TRBJ2-5; 7 bases agree with TRBD1. This CDR3 is 14 amino acids long. V was clipped by 4 bases and J by 3 bases; unmatched bases: 5. Germline V gene data show CDR1 as LNHDA and CDR2 as SQIVND (reference sequence). CDR3 loop: CASSTGQIKETQYF. CDR3 sequence (DNA): TGTGCCAGTAGTACGGGACAGATCAAAGAGACCCAGTACTTC.

A single count supports this clone. V and J are TRBV3-1 (or the pseudogene TRBV3-2) and TRBJ2-2, with D possibly matching TRBD1 (5 bases). CDR3 length equals 15 residues. V was pared by 2 bases and J by 4 bases, with 11 bases between. Germline V gives CDR1 LGHDT, CDR2 YNNKEL (reference sequence). The CDR3 protein is CASSQKGVGTGELFF. The CDR3 bases are TGTGCCAGCAGCCAAAAAGGGGTAGGCACCGGGGAGCTGTTTTTT.

This sequence joins TRBV5-4 and TRBJ2-5, with 13 bases that match TRBD2. The CDR3 has 14 residues. Unmatched junction bases numbered 8, after V lost 10 bases and J lost 5 bases. The germline gives CDR1 SGHNT, CDR2 YYREEE (reference sequence). CDR3 residues: CADRLAGGGETQYF. CDR3 coding DNA: TGTGCCGACCGACTAGCGGGGGGCGGGGAGACCCAGTACTTC.

The genes are TRBV24-1 and TRBJ2-5, with D maybe TRBD1 (5 bases). The CDR3 totals 16 residues. Trimming took 1 base from V and 7 from J, leaving 18 bases between them. Germline assignment: CDR1 KGHDR and CDR2 SFDVKD. The CDR3 region has the DNA TGTGCCACCAGTGATTTTTTGTCCGGACACGGCGCGACCCAGTACTTC. Residues: CATSDFLSGHGATQYF.

V and J are TRBV15 and TRBJ2-1, with a tentative D call TRBD1 (6 bases). Trimming took off 1 base at V and 9 bases at J, with 13 bases between the two ends. The length of the CDR3 is 14 residues. The germline V gene encodes CDR1 LNHNV and CDR2 YYDKDF (reference sequence). CDR3 nucleotide sequence: TGTGCCACCAGCAGAGCAACAGGGTTTGGTGAGCAGTTCTTC. Translated, it gives CATSRATGFGEQFF.

This chain links TRBV5-1 with TRBJ2-5; 9 bases fit TRBD2. CDR1 is SGHRS and CDR2 is YFSETQ in the germline V gene. V shed 0 bases, J shed 3 bases, and the junction held 6 bases outside the gene matches. The CDR3 is made up of 16 amino acids. CDR3 protein: CASSLGPSGGKETQYF. CDR3 in DNA: TGCGCCAGCAGCTTGGGTCCCAGCGGGGGGAAAGAGACCCAGTACTTC.

V gene TRBV12-3 or TRBV12-4 combines with J gene TRBJ1-4; D is unresolved. The CDR3 consists of 12 residues. V was clipped by 8 bases and J by 6 bases, with 10 bases between them. CDR3 bases: TGTGCCAGCTCGAGAGCACATGAAAAACTGTTTTTT. It yields the protein CASSRAHEKLFF.

This chain joins TRBV18 and TRBJ1-1, with D maybe TRBD1 (5 bases). The CDR3 has 13 residues. Trimming removed 3 bases from V and 10 bases from J, with 15 bases in between. CDR1 and CDR2 (germline): KGHSH, LQKENI. CDR3 loop: CASSPPGLKGAFF. In DNA, the CDR3 is TGTGCCAGCTCACCTCCGGGACTTAAGGGAGCTTTCTTT.

V and J are TRBV4-2 and TRBJ1-1; D is possibly TRBD1 (6 bases). Deletions cut 1 base from V and 7 bases from J, with 16 bases between. CDR1 is LGHNA, CDR2 YNFKEQ, per germline. The CDR3 is 15 amino acids. In DNA form, the CDR3 reads TGTGCCAGCAGCCAAGTACAGGGCGTGGACGGTGAAGCTTTCTTT. Its protein product is CASSQVQGVDGEAFF.

In DNA form, the CDR3 reads TGTGCCACAAGGGGGTTTTTCAGAACTGGAAACACCATATATTTT. Protein product: CATRGFFRTGNTIYF. The V and J genes are TRBV19 and TRBJ1-3; D is perhaps TRBD1 (6 bases). V was trimmed by 10 bases and J by 2 bases, leaving 18 bases between them. The CDR3 is 15 residues long. The V gene's germline CDR1 is LNHDA and CDR2 SQIVND (reference sequence).

This chain uses TRBV6-5 with TRBJ1-6; D is possibly TRBD1 (5 bases). Germline V gives CDR1 MNHEY, CDR2 SVGAGI. The CDR3 spans 16 residues. V lost 0 bases to trimming and J lost 8 bases, with 14 bases between them. CDR3 sequence (DNA): TGTGCCAGCAGTTACTCGACGGGGGGTATGGATTCACCCCTCCACTTT. Amino acids: CASSYSTGGMDSPLHF.

This chain joins TRBV27 and TRBJ2-7; possible D gene TRBD1, 5 bases. The germline V gene has CDR1 MNHEY and CDR2 SMNVEV (reference sequence). The CDR3 totals 15 residues. V lost 10 bases and J lost 2, with 21 bases in between. CDR3 protein: CATPSRRTLPYEQYF. DNA of the CDR3: TGTGCCACCCCATCCCGCAGGACACTTCCCTACGAGCAGTACTTC.

The V call is TRBV14, the J call TRBJ1-2; D possibly corresponds to TRBD1 (6 bases). CDR3 length: 15 residues. V lost 1 base, J lost 5 bases, and 14 bases lay in between. In germline, CDR1 is SGHDN, CDR2 FVKESK. The CDR3 nucleotides are TGTGCCAGCAGCCAAGCAGGGGCTGTAGGATATGGCTACACCTTC. It translates to CASSQAGAVGYGYTF.

The chain couples TRBV5-1 to TRBJ2-7, with a tentative D call TRBD2 (5 bases). CDR1 and CDR2 from the germline V gene are SGHRS and YFSETQ. The V end lost 1 base, the J end lost 3 bases, and 8 bases lay between the germline ends. The CDR3 runs to 13 residues. CDR3 residues: CASSLYGDYEQYF. The CDR3 DNA sequence: TGCGCCAGCAGCTTGTACGGGGACTACGAGCAGTACTTC.

Of note for this clone: The same CDR3 is also encoded by other DNA sequences in this sample. The genes are TRBV9 and TRBJ2-5; TRBD2 matches 7 bases. The CDR3 totals 15 residues. Germline loops: CDR1 SGDLS, CDR2 YYNGEE. With 0 bases clipped from V and 2 bases from J, the junction kept 4 bases outside the gene matches. CDR3 in DNA: TGTGCCAGCAGCGTAGGGCTAGCGGTGCAAGAGACCCAGTACTTC. Residues: CASSVGLAVQETQYF.

The CDR3 nucleotides read TGTGCCATCAGTGAGCCGGAGGATGAGCAGTTCTTC. Amino acids: CAISEPEDEQFF. The V gene is TRBV10-3, the J gene TRBJ2-1, with D possibly matching TRBD2 (5 bases). Germline-derived CDR1 and CDR2 are ENHRY and SYGVKD. Trimming removed 2 bases at V and 8 bases at J, with 7 bases between. This CDR3 spans 12 amino acids.

The chain uses TRBV9 and TRBJ1-3; TRBD1 agrees at 7 bases. Losses at the gene ends were 2 bases for V and 4 bases for J; bases not matched to a gene: 6. Germline V CDR1 and CDR2: SGDLS, YYNGEE. CDR3 size: 15 residues. The CDR3 coding sequence is TGTGCCAGCAGCGTCACCGGGACAGAAGGAAACACCATATATTTT. Translated: CASSVTGTEGNTIYF.

The chain recombines TRBV28 with TRBJ2-3, with D maybe TRBD2 (7 bases). CDR3 length equals 13 residues. The germline V and J ends were trimmed by 7 bases and 3 bases, with 11 bases remaining between them. Germline lookup yields CDR1 MDHEN and CDR2 SYDVKM. The CDR3 DNA is TGTGCCAGCACGGGGGGCCGGACAGATACGCAGTATTTT. This sequence encodes CASTGGRTDTQYF.

This chain connects TRBV12-3 or TRBV12-4 to TRBJ1-1, with 7 bases fitting TRBD1. The CDR3 extends over 13 amino acids. The J segment lost 6 bases and the V segment lost 5 bases, leaving 6 bases of the junction unmatched. CDR3 loop: CASSLWDSSEAFF. In DNA, the CDR3 is TGTGCCAGCAGTCTGTGGGACAGCTCTGAAGCTTTCTTT.

This clone was detected only once. The CDR3 sequence is CASSAARGGSRTLAGNTIYF. The CDR3 nucleotides read TGTGCCAGCAGCGCGGCACGTGGAGGCAGTCGGACCCTGGCTGGAAACACCATATATTTT. The chain joins TRBV11-3 to TRBJ1-3; no firm D call. This CDR3 has 20 amino acids. Trimming shortened V by 5 bases and J by 2 bases, and 28 bases separated the two germline ends. Germline-derived CDR1 and CDR2 are SGHNT and YENEEA.